This T cell receptor (beta chain) is from a study of shared clonotypes between healthy human individuals. About the study: Samples came from two female and a few male donors aged 18 to 49. Study-wide findings and caveats: Relative to memory subsets, naive subsets generally showed larger estimated richness.

Concerning this clone: The antigen remains undetermined. Distinct nucleotide sequences in the sample also encode this CDR3.

Measured with immunoSEQ multiplex PCR; TCRdb has only the in-frame clones, and not every one. This sample has approximately 2,200,000 clones, with 85% to 95% found just once. The CDR3 has 14 residues. Trimming removed 2 bases from V and 1 base from J; junction bases left unmatched: 0. From germline, CDR1 is SGDLS and CDR2 YYNGEE. The naive CD8 fraction comprised CD45RO-negative cells positively selected for CCR7 and excluded terminally differentiated effector memory CD45RA+ cells. The sample was naive CD8+ T cells from PBMCs. The receptor was derived from a man between 18 and 29 years old in good health. Some clones in this sample may be carry-over from other donors' samples. The V gene is TRBV9, the J gene TRBJ2-3, with 8 bases aligning to TRBD1. DNA of the CDR3: TGTGCCAGCAGCGTGGGACAGGGCACAGATACGCAGTATTTT. Residues: CASSVGQGTDTQYF.